This T cell receptor beta chain appears in the sequencing data of a study of T-cell memory formation after mild COVID-19. TCRdb ran MiXCR on the 5' RACE reads and lists one entry per CDR3 protein. The sample records about 350,000 distinct CDR3 sequences, about an eighth being singletons. The receptor was derived from a young man who had mild COVID-19 (a few samples of this study predate the infection). Cell type and time point are not known. Specimen: PBMCs or a T cell subset sorted from them (not recorded which).

This CDR3 is CASTPVTTNEKLFF. CDR3 DNA sequence: TGTGCCAGCACCCCAGTCACAACTAATGAAAAACTGTTTTTT. V is TRBV28 and J is TRBJ1-4; D unresolved. This CDR3 region has 14 residues. Germline V gene lookup returns CDR1 MDHEN and CDR2 SYDVKM. V lost 7 bases and J lost 0, with 9 bases in between.